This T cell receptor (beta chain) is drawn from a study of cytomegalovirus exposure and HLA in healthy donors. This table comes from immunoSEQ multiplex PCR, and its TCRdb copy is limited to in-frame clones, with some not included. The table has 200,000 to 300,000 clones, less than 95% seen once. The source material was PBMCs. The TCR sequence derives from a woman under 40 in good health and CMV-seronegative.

The CDR3 is CASSEGGGNTYEQYF. In DNA form, the CDR3 reads TGTGCCAGCAGTGAAGGAGGCGGGAATACCTACGAGCAGTACTTC. This chain links TRBV6-1 with TRBJ2-7; D is perhaps TRBD2 (6 bases). The V gene's germline CDR1 is MNHNS and CDR2 SASEGT. V was shortened by 1 base and J by 2 bases, with 12 bases between the two germline ends. The CDR3 covers 15 residues.